This passage covers 6 T cell receptor beta chains from one sample sequenced in a study of T cell responses to AZD1222 COVID-19 vaccine. Clones were sequenced by immunoSEQ multiplex PCR, and TCRdb holds only the in-frame ones, with some missing. The sample lists about 110,000 clones; about 90% were seen once. The sequenced sample was peripheral blood, obtained on day 0 of AZD1222 vaccination. Source of these receptors: an adult in good health.

V gene TRBV19 combines with J gene TRBJ1-1, with D perhaps matching TRBD1 (5 bases). CDR1 is LNHDA, CDR2 SQIVND, per germline (reference sequence). V was clipped by 4 bases and J by 4 bases, with 16 bases between them. CDR3 size: 15 residues. As DNA, the CDR3 is TGTGCCAGTAGTACCATCCTGGGGCGGGGCACTGAAGCTTTCTTT. Translated, it gives CASSTILGRGTEAFF.

V gene TRBV5-4 combines with J gene TRBJ2-2; TRBD2 matches 8 bases. The junction had 8 bases not matched to a gene; V was cut back by 4 bases and J by 6 bases. The germline V gene encodes CDR1 SGHNT and CDR2 YYREEE (reference sequence). The CDR3 has 15 amino acids. CDR3 nucleotides: TGTGCCAGCAGCCGAACAGGGACTAGACCCGGGGAGCTGTTTTTT. Protein sequence: CASSRTGTRPGELFF.

The table lists this clone with a few counts. The chain couples TRBV19 to TRBJ2-1; 9 nucleotides match TRBD2. Germline V lookup: CDR1 LNHDA, CDR2 SQIVND (reference sequence). Trimming took 3 bases from V and 6 from J; bases not matched to a gene: 9. There are 16 residues in the CDR3. The CDR3 reads CASSMVFLAGRNEQFF. The CDR3, as DNA: TGTGCCAGTAGTATGGTCTTTCTAGCGGGACGCAATGAGCAGTTCTTC.

V gene TRBV30 combines with J gene TRBJ2-7; 10 bases match TRBD2. This CDR3 has 16 amino acids. Germline trimming cut 2 bases from V and 1 base from J; bases unmatched to any gene: 8. In germline, CDR1 is GTSNPN, CDR2 SVGIG (reference sequence). The CDR3 coding sequence is TGTGCCTGGAGTTCTTATAGCGGGAGGTCTTCCTACGAGCAGTACTTC. Amino acids: CAWSSYSGRSSYEQYF.

The rearrangement uses TRBV11-2 and TRBJ2-3; no clear D. The CDR3 has 14 residues. Trimming took off 1 base at V and 2 bases at J, with 7 bases between the two ends. The germline CDR1 and CDR2 sequences are SGHAT and FQNNGV. CDR3 residues: CASSLVAATDTQYF. The DNA of the CDR3 is TGTGCCAGCAGCTTAGTGGCGGCCACAGATACGCAGTATTTT. The whole variable domain, remainder taken from reference TRBV11-2 and TRBJ2-3, is EAGVAQSPRYKIIEKRQSVAFWCNPISGHATLYWYQQILGQGPKLLIQFQNNGVVDDSQLPKDRFSAERLKGVDSTLKIQPAKLEDSAVYLCASSLVAATDTQYFGPGTRLTVL.

The gene calls are TRBV7-6 and TRBJ2-5, with 7 bases aligning to TRBD1. After removal of 5 bases from V and 5 bases from J, the junction contained 8 bases not matched to a gene. The CDR3 spans 14 residues. The V gene's germline CDR1 is SGHVS and CDR2 FNYEAQ. The CDR3 protein is CASSTLGTAETQYF. The CDR3, as DNA: TGTGCCAGCAGCACCCTAGGGACAGCGGAGACCCAGTACTTC.